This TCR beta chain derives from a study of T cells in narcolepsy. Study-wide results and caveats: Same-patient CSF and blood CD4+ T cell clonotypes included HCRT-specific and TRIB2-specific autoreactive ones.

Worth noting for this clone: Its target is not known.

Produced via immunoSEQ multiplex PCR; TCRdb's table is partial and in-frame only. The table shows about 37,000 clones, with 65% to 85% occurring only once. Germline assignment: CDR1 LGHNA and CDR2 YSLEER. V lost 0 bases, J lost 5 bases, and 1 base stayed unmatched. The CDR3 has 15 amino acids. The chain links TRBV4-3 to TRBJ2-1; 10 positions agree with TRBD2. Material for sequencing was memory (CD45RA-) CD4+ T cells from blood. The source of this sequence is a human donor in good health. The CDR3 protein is CASSQEAGGNNEQFF. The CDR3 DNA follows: TGCGCCAGCAGCCAAGAAGCGGGGGGGAACAATGAGCAGTTCTTC.